What follows describes a single TCR beta chain. There are a few counts of this clone. Its recognized antigen is unknown. No quality values exist for individual bases; no much larger clone is one base distant. The CDR3 numbers 17 residues from cysteine through phenylalanine. Of all the DNA, just the CDR3 is kept, 51 bases in frame from base 1. The V end loses 1 base and the J end loses 0 bases, and a stretch of 14 bases separates them. Looking up the germline V gene yields CDR1 MNHNS and CDR2 SASEGT. The record originates from a study of cytotoxic CD8 clonotypes in ibrutinib-treated CLL (dated by TCRdb to about 2021). Some background on the complete study: The cohort had 11 relapsed/refractory and under 16 treatment-naive patients; some 17 were IGHV unmutated. An average of 255,043 productive templates and 94,082 productive rearrangements was obtained per sample. Cryopreserved peripheral blood mononuclear cells were obtained prior to treatment, at the time of response, and at either disease progression or sustained remission. Every remission and progressive disease sample was obtained while ibrutinib was still being received by the patients. Longitudinal samples were available for about 30% of the roughly 90 trial participants. Partial responses were observed in about 25 patients and complete responses in 2; after a median follow-up of around 68 months, remission was maintained in some 14 patients and progression was observed in some twelve. Response samples were obtained after a median of approximately eleven months of treatment, with a range of roughly 6 to 40 months. The investigation overall reported the following: Public clonotypes were rare and either contracted or stayed stable during treatment, and the rise in clonality at ibrutinib response reflected the expansion of private clonotypes. Baseline clonality exceeded that of age-matched healthy donors and correlated strongly with circulating CD8+ T-cell counts. Lymph node repertoires were not examined, and the timing of sampling was not matched between patients in sustained remission and those whose disease progressed. At ibrutinib response clonality went up, during sustained remission it held steady, and at progression it dropped back toward baseline.

The intended sense of this specimen's time point label: less than 30 months on ibrutinib. For TCR beta library preparation, roughly 1.8 micrograms of genomic DNA was extracted from cryopreserved PBMCs. Longitudinal blood samples from CLL patients on ibrutinib monotherapy underwent high-throughput TCR beta sequencing. Patients were enrolled in a phase 2 open-label single-center ibrutinib monotherapy trial. On a MiSeq, deep resolution sequencing aimed for a depth between 1 in 1 million and 1 in 200,000 T cells, with each clonotype covered 10x on average. The immunoSEQ hsTCRB Kit was used to generate TCR beta libraries. Regarding the original processing steps: Data were analyzed with ImmunoSEQ Data Assistant and ImmunoSEQ Analyzer, with V, D and J genes assigned per IMGT definitions. Clonality, which ranges from 0 to 1, was calculated as one minus the normalized Shannon entropy of productive rearrangement frequencies. Only overrepresented clonotypes making up at least 0.05% of the repertoire of each patient were included in the public clonotype analysis. Some 13 repertoires from age-matched healthy donors, obtained from immuneACCESS, served as clonality controls. TCRdb's version of the immuneACCESS table is confined to in-frame rearrangements and falls short of the full clone set. An unresolved V gene accounts for under half of the shortfall where checked; the remainder is of unknown origin. V, J and clone size reflect that table, while D and trimming were determined from the DNA. A total of approximately 100,000 clones appear in this sample, 58% of them only once. The top ten constitute 37% of the sample.

The receptor was isolated from a human donor with chronic lymphocytic leukemia. The sequences come from PBMCs, collected after 24 months of ibrutinib treatment. The chain couples TRBV6-1 to TRBJ2-3; the D gene is perhaps TRBD1 or TRBD2, as each covers 5 bases. CDR3 loop: CASSEDRFGGSTDTQYF. At the DNA level, the sequence is TGTGCCAGCAGTGAAGATCGGTTTGGGGGTAGCACAGATACGCAGTATTTT.